Sequencing of this T cell receptor beta chain was carried out in a study of T cell responses to AZD1222 COVID-19 vaccine (dated by TCRdb to 2020 to 2022). Study-level background: Because spike-specific TCR depth and breadth did not differ between the two schedules, AZD1222 recipients who got a second dose at roughly 4 weeks were pooled with those who got a second dose at roughly 12 weeks. Enrollment into the trials was organized by age into subgroups of 18-55, 56-69 and 70-plus years, and those subgroups contained roughly 150, 30 and 60 TCR-sequenced participants, respectively. A total of approximately 240 trial participants underwent TCR sequencing, of whom about 200 had received two doses of AZD1222 and roughly 26 had received two doses of the MenACWY control vaccine. Overall results and qualifications from the work: Conclusions about previously exposed vaccinees are limited because only six or seven AZD1222 recipients were SARS-CoV-2 seropositive at baseline. Vaccine-associated CD4 TCRs spanned the whole spike protein, with dominant responses in regions 160-218 and 743-854. In the small 56-69-year group, the increase in depth fell short of significance, most likely because of low power. Participants were mostly white British and included more females than males, and it was suggested by the authors that clonal diversity may have been underestimated. No day 14 peak-response samples were available, so repertoires were characterized only after the peak T cell response. A significant rise in spike-specific TCR breadth and depth was observed after two AZD1222 doses relative to day 0 and relative to MenACWY recipients. Reportedly, close to half of the unique spike-specific TCRs recognized epitopes lying outside the regions that are mutated in the B.1.351 and B.1.1.7 variants.

As concerns this clone: Its antigen remains undetermined. Base qualities are not provided; no much larger clone lies one nucleotide away.

Here V drops 5 bases and J drops 0 bases, and the junction holds 7 bases not matched to any gene. Its CDR3 holds 16 amino acids, cysteine through phenylalanine. Only CDR3 DNA is held: 48 bases, read in frame from base 1. CDR1 is given as SGHVS and CDR2 as FQNEAQ, both from the germline V gene. The CDR3 regions of human TCRbeta chains were analyzed by immunosequencing. In the authors' own workflow: Repertoire TCRs were checked for matches against a reference library of SARS-CoV-2-specific TCRs that had been generated using the MIRA antigen-specificity platform. Breadth meant the fraction of unique TCRs that were SARS-CoV-2-associated, whereas depth meant the fraction of total T cells that were SARS-CoV-2-associated. Using the MIRA data, each spike-specific TCR was mapped to the spike region that the TCR reacts to and placed in a CD4 or CD8 class. Log10-transformed breadth and depth values were compared by one-way ANOVA with Sidak's multiple comparisons tests. Not all clones reach the TCRdb copy of this immuneACCESS table, which keeps in-frame sequences only. Checked studies attribute under half of the gap to unresolved V genes and leave the rest unexplained. For V, J and clone size, that table is used; D and trimming come from the DNA. This sample gives about 170,000 clones in total; 90% of them show up just once. The biggest ten clones account for about 1.4% of the sample.

Interpreted using the paper, the time point label stands for: baseline before first vaccination. Samples from vaccinated people were obtained from the UK trials COV001 and COV002, which included a single-blind randomized controlled phase 2/3 trial of AZD1222 (ChAdOx1 nCoV-19) in healthy adults. For TCRbeta chain sequencing, PBMC samples from trial participants were taken at day 0 and at day 28 after the second dose. This sequence uses TRBV7-8 and TRBJ1-3; 7 of the junction bases match TRBD1. This TCR was recovered from an adult in good health. The source was peripheral blood, collected on day 0 of AZD1222 vaccination. The base sequence is TGTGCCAGCAGCCTAAATACAGGGGCCTCTGGAAACACCATATATTTT. Protein translation: CASSLNTGASGNTIYF.